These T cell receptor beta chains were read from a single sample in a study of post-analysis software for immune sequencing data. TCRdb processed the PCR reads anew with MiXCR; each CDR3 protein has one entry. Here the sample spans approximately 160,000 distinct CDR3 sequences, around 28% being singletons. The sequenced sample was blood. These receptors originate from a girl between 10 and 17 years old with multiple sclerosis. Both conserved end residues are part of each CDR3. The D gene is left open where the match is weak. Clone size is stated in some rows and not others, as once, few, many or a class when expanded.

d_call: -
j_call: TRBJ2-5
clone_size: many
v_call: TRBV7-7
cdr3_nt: TGTGCTAGCAGCTTAGCTCCGTGGGCGGCTCAAGAGACCCAGTACTTC
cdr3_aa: CASSLAPWAAQETQYF

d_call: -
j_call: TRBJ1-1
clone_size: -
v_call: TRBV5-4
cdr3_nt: TGTGCCAGCAGCGCGGACGGACCGAACACTGAAGCTTTCTTT
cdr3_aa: CASSADGPNTEAFF

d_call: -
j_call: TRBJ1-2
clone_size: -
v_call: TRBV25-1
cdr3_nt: TGTGCCACCTACTCCGGGGCTCTCTATGGCTACACCTTC
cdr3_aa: CATYSGALYGYTF

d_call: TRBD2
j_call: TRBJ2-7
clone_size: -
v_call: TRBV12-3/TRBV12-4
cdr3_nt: TGTGCCAGCAGCGGGACTAGAGAATACGAGCAGTACTTC
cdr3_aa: CASSGTREYEQYF

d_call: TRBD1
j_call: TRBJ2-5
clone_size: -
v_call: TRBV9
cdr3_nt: TGTGCCAGCAGCCTGAGGACCGGGACAGGGGGCTATTCGAGCGAGGAGACCCAGTACTTC
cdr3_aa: CASSLRTGTGGYSSEETQYF

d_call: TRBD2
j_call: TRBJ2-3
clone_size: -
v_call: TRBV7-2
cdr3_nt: TGTGCCAGCAGCTCGCGGGGGGGCGGCACAGATACGCAGTATTTT
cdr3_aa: CASSSRGGGTDTQYF

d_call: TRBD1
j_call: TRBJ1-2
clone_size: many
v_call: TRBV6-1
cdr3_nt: TGTGCCAGCAGTGAGCCAGGGGGTCACTATGGCTACACCTTC
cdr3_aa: CASSEPGGHYGYTF

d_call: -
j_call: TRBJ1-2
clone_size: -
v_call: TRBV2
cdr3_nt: TGTGCCAGCAGTGCCCGAACGGCTCCCGGGGGAGGTGGCTACACCTTC
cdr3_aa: CASSARTAPGGGGYTF

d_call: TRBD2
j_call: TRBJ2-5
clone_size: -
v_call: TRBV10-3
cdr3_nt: TGTGCCATCAGTGAACAGGTAGCAGCGGGAGGGAGAAATGAGCAGTACTTC
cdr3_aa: CAISEQVAAGGRNEQYF

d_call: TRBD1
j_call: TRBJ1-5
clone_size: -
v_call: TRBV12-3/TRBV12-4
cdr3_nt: TGTGCCAGCAGTTCCACAGGGGTGAATCAGCCCCAGCATTTT
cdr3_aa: CASSSTGVNQPQHF

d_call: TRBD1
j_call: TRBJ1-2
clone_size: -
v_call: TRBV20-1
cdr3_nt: TGCAGTGCCTCAGGGACAGGGGTCTACACCTTC
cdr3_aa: CSASGTGVYTF

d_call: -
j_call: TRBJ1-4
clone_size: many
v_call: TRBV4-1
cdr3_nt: TGCGCCAGCAGCCAAGGTGGGGCAGGGCAGGGTGAAAAACTGTTTTTT
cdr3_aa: CASSQGGAGQGEKLFF

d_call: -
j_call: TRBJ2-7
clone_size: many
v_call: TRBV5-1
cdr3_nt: TGCGCCAGCAGGATTCAGGGTTACGAGCAGTACTTC
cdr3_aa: CASRIQGYEQYF

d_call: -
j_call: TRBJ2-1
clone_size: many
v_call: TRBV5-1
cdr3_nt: TGCGCCAGCAGGCCGGGTAGGAGCGGTGGAGAAAAGTTCTTC
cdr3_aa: CASRPGRSGGEKFF